One and the same sample provided the 5 T cell receptor beta chains below, sequenced in a study of blood T cells in healthy people across ages. A second PCR of about 6 to 11 cycles used a sample-barcoded 5' primer and a J-beta primer mix. TCRdb re-derived calls from the 5' RACE reads in MiXCR, one entry per CDR3 protein. The table lists approximately 800,000 distinct CDR3 sequences, roughly 53% of them singletons. The sample consisted of blood. These receptors were obtained from a man at least 80 years old in good health.

This clonotype was picked up a small number of times. The chain uses TRBV6-6 and TRBJ2-7; 7 bases are shared with TRBD2. The CDR3 loop spans 15 amino acids. Germline trimming cut 5 bases from V and 0 bases from J; bases unmatched to any gene: 7. The V gene's germline CDR1 is MNHNY and CDR2 SVGAGI (reference sequence). The CDR3 DNA is TGTGCCAGCAGTACCCTGGGGGGGAGCTCCTACGAGCAGTACTTC. Protein product: CASSTLGGSSYEQYF.

The genes are TRBV5-1 and TRBJ2-7; 8 bases are shared with TRBD1. CDR1 is SGHRS and CDR2 is YFSETQ in the germline V gene. The CDR3 loop spans 15 amino acids. V shed 0 bases and J 2 bases; nucleotides not matched to a gene: 4. This chain's CDR3 is CASSLGQGSPYEQYF. The CDR3 DNA reads TGCGCCAGCAGCTTGGGACAGGGGAGCCCCTACGAGCAGTACTTC. Looking up the rest from reference TRBV5-1 and TRBJ2-7 gives the full variable domain: KAGVTQTPRYLIKTRGQQVTLSCSPISGHRSVSWYQQTPGQGLQFLFEYFSETQRNKGNFPGRFSGRQFSNSRSEMNVSTLELGDSALYLCASSLGQGSPYEQYFGPGTRLTVT.

This clonotype was detected a few times. The rearrangement links TRBV25-1 to TRBJ1-2; TRBD1 aligns across 7 bases. With 3 bases clipped from V and 4 bases from J, the junction kept 11 bases outside the gene matches. CDR1 is MGHDK and CDR2 is SYGVNS in the germline V gene. The CDR3 is 16 residues long. In nucleotides, the CDR3 is TGTGCCAGCAGTGAGGCGGCTTTGACAGGGAGCTATGGCTACACCTTC. This sequence encodes CASSEAALTGSYGYTF.

This clonotype was counted a few times. The chain uses TRBV6-6 and TRBJ1-5; 9 bases are a match to TRBD1. The trim removed 0 bases at V and 2 bases at J, leaving 5 bases unmatched. The germline CDR1 and CDR2 sequences are MNHNY and SVGAGI (reference sequence). The CDR3 spans 17 residues. The CDR3 DNA sequence: TGTGCCAGCAGTTACTCCCCGGGACAGGGAGGCAATCAGCCCCAGCATTTT. It translates to CASSYSPGQGGNQPQHF.

This clonotype was seen a few times. CDR3 sequence: CASSLSRDSGQNEQYF. The CDR3 DNA follows: TGTGCCAGCAGCTTGTCGCGGGACAGCGGTCAGAACGAGCAGTACTTC. This rearrangement joins TRBV7-3 to TRBJ2-7; possible D gene TRBD1, 7 bases. Germline V gene lookup returns CDR1 SGHTA and CDR2 FQGTGA. V lost 3 bases to trimming and J lost 5 bases, with 20 bases between them. This CDR3 comprises 16 residues.